The clone carrying this T cell receptor (beta chain) was seen ten or more times. No antigen is known for it. The sequenced template was RNA, covering the TCR beta CDR3 region. Second-round multiplex PCR came after first-round RT-PCR with HTBI primers. TCRdb passed the multiplex PCR reads through MiXCR, listing each CDR3 protein once. The repertoire holds about 600,000 distinct CDR3 sequences, with 35% to 45% as singletons. The data are from a study of Graves' ophthalmopathy and Graves' hyperthyroidism. Findings and limits, study-wide: In predicting ophthalmopathy progression, the model reached 70.59% sensitivity and roughly 75% specificity.

There are 10 residues in the CDR3. The V gene lost 2 bases and the J gene lost 8 bases, with 4 bases spanning the gap. The germline V gene has CDR1 SGHTS and CDR2 YDEGEE. This receptor was identified in an adult man with Graves' hyperthyroidism. Sequencing was done on a sample of peripheral blood or thyroid tissue (not recorded which). This chain connects TRBV5-8 to TRBJ1-2; no reliable D call. CDR3 nucleotides: TGTGCCAGCAGCTTTCAAGGCTACACCTTC. Protein product: CASSFQGYTF.